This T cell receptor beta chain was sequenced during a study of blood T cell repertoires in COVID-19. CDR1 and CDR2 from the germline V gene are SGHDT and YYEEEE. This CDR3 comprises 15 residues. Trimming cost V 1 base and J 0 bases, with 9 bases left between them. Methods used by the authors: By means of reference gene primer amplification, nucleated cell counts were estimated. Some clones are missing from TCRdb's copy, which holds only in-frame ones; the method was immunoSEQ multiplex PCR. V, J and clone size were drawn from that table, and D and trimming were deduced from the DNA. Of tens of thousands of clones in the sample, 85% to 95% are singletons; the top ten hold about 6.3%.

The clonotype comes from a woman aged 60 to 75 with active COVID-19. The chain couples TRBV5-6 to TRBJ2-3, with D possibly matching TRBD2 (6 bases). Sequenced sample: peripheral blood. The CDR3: CASSLRGESTDTQYF. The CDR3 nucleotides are TGTGCCAGCAGCTTGCGCGGGGAAAGCACAGATACGCAGTATTTT.